A single sample is the source of the 5 T cell receptor beta chains below, sequenced in a study of blood T cell repertoires in COVID-19. Clones were sequenced by immunoSEQ multiplex PCR, and TCRdb holds only the in-frame ones, with some missing. The sample consists of about 73,000 clones, roughly four fifths of them appearing once. The specimen was peripheral blood. All receptors come from a woman in her sixties or seventies with acute or convalescent COVID-19.

The rearrangement joins TRBV18 to TRBJ1-1; 8 positions agree with TRBD1. This CDR3 is built from 15 residues. V shed 2 bases and J 4 bases; nucleotides not matched to a gene: 6. CDR1 is KGHSH, CDR2 LQKENI, per germline. The CDR3 reads CASSPDRGVGTEAFF. As DNA, the CDR3 is TGTGCCAGCTCACCAGACAGGGGCGTCGGCACTGAAGCTTTCTTT.

The chain recombines TRBV6-5 with TRBJ1-5; the match to TRBD1 covers 9 bases. Germline-derived CDR1 and CDR2 are MNHEY and SVGAGI. Unmatched junction bases numbered 9, after V lost 6 bases and J lost 9 bases. The CDR3 totals 14 residues. The CDR3 sequence: CASRPRQGGLPQHF. In DNA, the CDR3 is TGTGCCAGCAGACCCCGACAGGGGGGTCTGCCCCAGCATTTT.

The gene calls are TRBV6-5 and TRBJ1-2; 8 bases are a match to TRBD1. Per the germline V gene, CDR1 is MNHEY and CDR2 is SVGAGI. Unmatched junction bases numbered 6, after V lost 5 bases and J lost 4 bases. The CDR3 consists of 14 residues. This CDR3 reads CASSPGGASYGYTF. CDR3 sequence (DNA): TGTGCCAGCAGTCCAGGGGGCGCGAGCTATGGCTACACCTTC.

The chain links TRBV30 to TRBJ1-3; perhaps TRBD1 as D (5 bases). The germline V gene has CDR1 GTSNPN and CDR2 SVGIG (reference sequence). The V end lost 5 bases, the J end lost 4 bases, and 18 bases lay between the germline ends. There are 15 residues in the CDR3. In DNA, the CDR3 is TGTGCCTGGGTCACGACAGCTTTATTCGGAAACACCATATATTTT. Translated, it gives CAWVTTALFGNTIYF.

CDR3 nucleotides: TGTGCCAGCAGCCCCGTCAGGGACACCGGGGAGCTGTTTTTT. Translation: CASSPVRDTGELFF. The V call is TRBV7-8, the J call TRBJ2-2, with D perhaps TRBD1 (5 bases). CDR1 and CDR2 (germline): SGHVS, FQNEAQ. The CDR3 is 14 residues long. V was pared by 5 bases and J by 3 bases, with 10 bases between. Full variable domain (missing parts from reference TRBV7-8 and TRBJ2-2): GAGVSQSPRYKVAKRGQDVALRCDPISGHVSLFWYQQALGQGPEFLTYFQNEAQLDKSGLPSDRFFAERPEGSVSTLKIQRTQQEDSAVYLCASSPVRDTGELFFGEGSRLTVL.